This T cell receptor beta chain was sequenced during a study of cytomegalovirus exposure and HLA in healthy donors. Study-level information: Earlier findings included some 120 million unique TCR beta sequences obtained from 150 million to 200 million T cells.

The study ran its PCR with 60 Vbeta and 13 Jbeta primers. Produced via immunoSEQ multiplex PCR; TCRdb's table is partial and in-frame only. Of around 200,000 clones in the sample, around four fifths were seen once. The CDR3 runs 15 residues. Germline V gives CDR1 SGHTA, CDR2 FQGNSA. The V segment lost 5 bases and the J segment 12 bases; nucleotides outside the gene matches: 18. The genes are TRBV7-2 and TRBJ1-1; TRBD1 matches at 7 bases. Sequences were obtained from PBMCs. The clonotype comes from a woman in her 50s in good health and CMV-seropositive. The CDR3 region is CASSHRDRGALDPFF. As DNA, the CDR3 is TGTGCCAGCAGCCACAGGGACAGAGGGGCACTAGATCCTTTCTTT. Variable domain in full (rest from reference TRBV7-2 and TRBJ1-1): GAGVSQSPSNKVTEKGKDVELRCDPISGHTALYWYRQSLGQGLEFLIYFQGNSAPDKSGLPSDRFSAERTGGSVSTLTIQRTQQEDSAVYLCASSHRDRGALDPFFGQGTRLTVV.